This T cell receptor beta chain was identified during a study of T cell changes during pregnancy in multiple sclerosis. The assay was immunoSEQ multiplex PCR, and TCRdb's table has in-frame clones only and misses some. Among approximately 61,000 clones listed, around 93% were seen once. Germline lookup yields CDR1 SGHTS and CDR2 YDEGEE. V was clipped by 0 bases and J by 3 bases, with 6 bases between them. This CDR3 is 13 amino acids long. The TCR was taken from a female donor in good health, enrolled as a control in a pregnancy study. This chain connects TRBV5-8 to TRBJ1-2; no clear D gene. The starting material was peripheral blood, obtained after pregnancy. CDR3: CASSLGEYYGYTF. The DNA of the CDR3 is TGTGCCAGCAGCTTGGGGGAGTACTATGGCTACACCTTC.